The 8 T cell receptor beta chains presented below share a single source sample, sequenced in a study of CD8+CD57+ T cells in acquired aplastic anemia. Genomic DNA, the template, was used for profiling of the TCR beta VDJ and CDR3. A single record per CDR3 protein comes from TCRdb applying MiXCR to the reads. Of 250,000 to 300,000 distinct CDR3 sequences listed, approximately 55% are singletons. Sequencing input: sorted CD4+, CD8+, or CD8+CD57+ T cells (not recorded which) from PBMCs. All receptors come from a human donor with severe aplastic anemia or a healthy control (not recorded which).

The gene calls are TRBV14 and TRBJ1-1; D is undetermined. Germline values: CDR1 SGHDN, CDR2 FVKESK. CDR3 length: 15 amino acids. Trimming removed 0 bases from V and 1 base from J, with 9 bases in between. The CDR3 nucleotides read TGTGCCAGCAGCCAAGAGGTATACTCGAACACTGAAGCTTTCTTT. Amino acid sequence: CASSQEVYSNTEAFF.

The chain employs TRBV6-4 and TRBJ2-1, with D perhaps being TRBD1 or TRBD2 (5 bases each). Germline-derived CDR1 and CDR2 are MRHNA and SNTAGT. The CDR3 extends over 13 amino acids. Trimming took off 8 bases at V and 5 bases at J, with 13 bases between the two ends. CDR3 nucleotides: TGTGCCAGCCGGGACGGCTGGAACAATGAGCAGTTCTTC. Translating gives CASRDGWNNEQFF.

As regards this clonotype: This likely comes from a read error, as the CDR3 has no conserved phenylalanine or tryptophan at its end. V is TRBV15 and J is TRBJ2-5, with D unclear. V dropped 1 base and J dropped 5 bases, with 11 bases sitting between them. This CDR3 spans 14 amino acids. CDR1 and CDR2 (germline): LNHNV, YYDKDF (reference sequence). The DNA of the CDR3 is TGTGCCACCAGCAGAGGGACCGGGTTGGAGACCCAGTACCTC. Its translation is CATSRGTGLETQYL.

This clonotype showed up many times. This chain links TRBV6-1 with TRBJ1-6; a weak D match, TRBD1 (5 bases). V was trimmed by 6 bases and J by 3 bases, leaving 12 bases between them. CDR3 length equals 15 residues. CDR1 and CDR2 (germline): MNHNS, SASEGT. The DNA of the CDR3 is TGTGCCAGCAGCCCAACAGGCCTCTATAATTCACCCCTCCACTTT. Translated, it gives CASSPTGLYNSPLHF.

V and J are TRBV6-2 or TRBV6-3 and TRBJ1-1; perhaps TRBD1 as D (5 bases). This CDR3 region has 15 residues. Between the trimmed V and J ends, which lost 5 bases and 0 bases, there was a span of 13 bases. Looked up from germline, CDR1 is MNHEY and CDR2 is SVGEGT. CDR3 amino acids: CASSKIGTLNTEAFF. CDR3 nucleotides: TGTGCCAGCAGTAAGATAGGGACCTTGAACACTGAAGCTTTCTTT.

This clonotype was detected a few times. The chain joins TRBV9 to TRBJ2-1; 10 nucleotides match TRBD2. The junction had 5 bases not matched to a gene; V was cut back by 4 bases and J by 4 bases. This CDR3 has 15 amino acids. Germline CDR1 and CDR2: SGDLS and YYNGEE. The CDR3 nucleotides read TGTGCCAGCAGCCCGGGGACTAGCGCGTACAATGAGCAGTTCTTC. Translation: CASSPGTSAYNEQFF. Full variable domain (remainder filled in from reference TRBV9 and TRBJ2-1): DSGVTQTPKHLITATGQRVTLRCSPRSGDLSVYWYQQSLDQGLQFLIQYYNGEERAKGNILERFSAQQFPDLHSELNLSSLELGDSALYFCASSPGTSAYNEQFFGPGTRLTVL.

This clonotype was counted at least ten times. The V and J genes are TRBV27 and TRBJ2-7; 13 nucleotides align to TRBD2. After removal of 3 bases from V and 0 bases from J, the junction contained 2 bases not matched to a gene. Germline V gives CDR1 MNHEY, CDR2 SMNVEV (reference sequence). The CDR3 covers 16 residues. This chain's CDR3 is CASSFRLAGGSYEQYF. In nucleotides, the CDR3 is TGTGCCAGCAGTTTCCGACTAGCGGGGGGCTCCTACGAGCAGTACTTC.

This clonotype was seen only a few times. This chain joins TRBV24-1 and TRBJ2-7; 9 bases agree with TRBD1. The germline gives CDR1 KGHDR, CDR2 SFDVKD. The CDR3 consists of 15 residues. J gave up 1 base and V 3 bases, and 3 bases lay outside the gene matches. Written as DNA, the CDR3 is TGTGCCACCAGTGATCCGGGACAGGGATCCTACGAGCAGTACTTC. It yields the protein CATSDPGQGSYEQYF.